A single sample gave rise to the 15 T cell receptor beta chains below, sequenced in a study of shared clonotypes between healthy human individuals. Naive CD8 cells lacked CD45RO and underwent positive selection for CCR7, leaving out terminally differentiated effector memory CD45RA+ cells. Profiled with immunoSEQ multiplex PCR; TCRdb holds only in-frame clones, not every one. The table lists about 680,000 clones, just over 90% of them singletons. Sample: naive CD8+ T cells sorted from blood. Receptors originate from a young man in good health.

CDR3 residues: CASSPARVGEQYF. The CDR3 region has the DNA TGTGCCAGCAGCCCTGCCAGGGTCGGCGAGCAGTACTTC. The chain combines TRBV27 with TRBJ2-7, with D possibly TRBD1 on 5 matching bases. The CDR3 consists of 13 residues. Germline CDR1 MNHEY, CDR2 SMNVEV (reference sequence). Trimming shortened V by 6 bases and J by 6 bases, and 15 bases separated the two germline ends.

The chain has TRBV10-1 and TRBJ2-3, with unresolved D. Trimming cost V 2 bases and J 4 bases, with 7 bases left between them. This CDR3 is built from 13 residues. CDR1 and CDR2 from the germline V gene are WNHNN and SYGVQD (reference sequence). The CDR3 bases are TGCGCCAGCAGTGAGGGGGTTGCAGATACGCAGTATTTT. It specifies CASSEGVADTQYF.

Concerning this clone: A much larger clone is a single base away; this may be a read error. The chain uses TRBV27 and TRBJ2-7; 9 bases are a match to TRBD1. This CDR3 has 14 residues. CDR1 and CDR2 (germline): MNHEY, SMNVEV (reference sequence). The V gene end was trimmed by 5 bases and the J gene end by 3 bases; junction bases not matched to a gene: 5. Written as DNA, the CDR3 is TGTGCCAGCAGTCCCGCGACAGGGGGCTACGAGCAGTACTTC. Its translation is CASSPATGGYEQYF.

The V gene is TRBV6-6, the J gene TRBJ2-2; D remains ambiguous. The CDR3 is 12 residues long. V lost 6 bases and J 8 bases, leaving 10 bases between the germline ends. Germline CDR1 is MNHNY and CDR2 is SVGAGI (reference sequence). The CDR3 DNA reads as TGTGCCAGCAGCAATCCGCCAGGGGAGCTGTTTTTT. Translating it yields CASSNPPGELFF.

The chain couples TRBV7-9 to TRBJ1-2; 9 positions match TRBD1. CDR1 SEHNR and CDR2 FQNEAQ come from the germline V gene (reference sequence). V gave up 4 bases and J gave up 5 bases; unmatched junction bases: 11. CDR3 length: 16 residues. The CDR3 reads CASSSAGQGTLYGYTF. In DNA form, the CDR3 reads TGTGCCAGCAGCTCAGCGGGACAGGGCACTTTATATGGCTACACCTTC. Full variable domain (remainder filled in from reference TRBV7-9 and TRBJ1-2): DTGVSQNPRHKITKRGQNVTFRCDPISEHNRLYWYRQTLGQGPEFLTYFQNEAQLEKSRLLSDRFSAERPKGSFSTLEIQRTEQGDSAMYLCASSSAGQGTLYGYTFGSGTRLTVV.

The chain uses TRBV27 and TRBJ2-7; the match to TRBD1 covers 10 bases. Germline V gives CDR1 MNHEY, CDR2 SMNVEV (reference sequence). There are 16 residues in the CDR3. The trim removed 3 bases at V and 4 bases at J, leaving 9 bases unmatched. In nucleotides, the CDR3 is TGTGCCAGCAGTTTGGGGTCCGGGACAGGGGCGTACGAGCAGTACTTC. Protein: CASSLGSGTGAYEQYF.

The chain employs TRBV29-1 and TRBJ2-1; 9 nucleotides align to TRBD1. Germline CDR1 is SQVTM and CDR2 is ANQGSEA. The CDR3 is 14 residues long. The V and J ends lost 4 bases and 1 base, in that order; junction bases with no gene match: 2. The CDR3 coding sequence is TGCAGCGTTGGGGGACAGGGTTCCTACAATGAGCAGTTCTTC. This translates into CSVGGQGSYNEQFF.

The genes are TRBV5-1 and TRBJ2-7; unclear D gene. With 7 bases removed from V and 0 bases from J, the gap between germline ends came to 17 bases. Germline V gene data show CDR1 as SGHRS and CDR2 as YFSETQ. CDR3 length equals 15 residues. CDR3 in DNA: TGCGCCAGCCGTTCGATTTCTGGAACCTCCTACGAGCAGTACTTC. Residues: CASRSISGTSYEQYF.

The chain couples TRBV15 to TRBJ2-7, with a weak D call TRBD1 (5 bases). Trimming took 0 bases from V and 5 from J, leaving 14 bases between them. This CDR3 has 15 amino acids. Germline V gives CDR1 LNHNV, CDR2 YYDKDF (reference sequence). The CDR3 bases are TGTGCCACCAGCAGAGACAGGGCTCTCGTCCACGAGCAGTACTTC. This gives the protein CATSRDRALVHEQYF.

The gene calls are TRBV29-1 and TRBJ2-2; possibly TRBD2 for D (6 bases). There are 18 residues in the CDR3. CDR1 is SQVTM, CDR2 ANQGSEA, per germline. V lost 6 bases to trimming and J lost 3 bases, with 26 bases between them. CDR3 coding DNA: TGCAGCGTCCTGTTTCCGGGCCCCGGAGGGGCAGACACCGGGGAGCTGTTTTTT. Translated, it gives CSVLFPGPGGADTGELFF.

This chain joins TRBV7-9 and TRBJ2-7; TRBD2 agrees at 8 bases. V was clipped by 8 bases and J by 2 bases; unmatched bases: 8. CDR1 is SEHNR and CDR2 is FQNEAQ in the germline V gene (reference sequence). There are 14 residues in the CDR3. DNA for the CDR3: TGTGCCAGCTTCGGGGGGGAATACCCCTACGAGCAGTACTTC. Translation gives CASFGGEYPYEQYF.

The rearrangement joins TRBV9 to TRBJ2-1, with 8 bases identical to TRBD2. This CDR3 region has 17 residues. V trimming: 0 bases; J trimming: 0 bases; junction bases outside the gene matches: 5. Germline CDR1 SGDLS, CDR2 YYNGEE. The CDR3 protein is CASSVESLAASYNEQFF. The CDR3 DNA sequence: TGTGCCAGCAGCGTAGAGTCACTAGCGGCCTCCTACAATGAGCAGTTCTTC.

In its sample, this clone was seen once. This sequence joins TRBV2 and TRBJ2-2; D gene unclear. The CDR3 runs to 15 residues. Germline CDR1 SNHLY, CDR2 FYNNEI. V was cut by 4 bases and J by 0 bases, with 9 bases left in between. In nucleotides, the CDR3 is TGTGCCAGCAGTGTAAAAGGACCGAACACCGGGGAGCTGTTTTTT. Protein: CASSVKGPNTGELFF.

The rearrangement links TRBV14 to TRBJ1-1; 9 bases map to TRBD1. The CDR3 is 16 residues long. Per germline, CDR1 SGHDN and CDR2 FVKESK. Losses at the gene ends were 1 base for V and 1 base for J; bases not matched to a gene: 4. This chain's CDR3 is CASSQVGQGSNTEAFF. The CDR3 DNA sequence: TGTGCCAGCAGCCAAGTGGGACAGGGCTCGAACACTGAAGCTTTCTTT. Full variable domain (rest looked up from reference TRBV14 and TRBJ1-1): EAGVTQFPSHSVIEKGQTVTLRCDPISGHDNLYWYRRVMGKEIKFLLHFVKESKQDESGMPNNRFLAERTGGTYSTLKVQPAELEDSGVYFCASSQVGQGSNTEAFFGQGTRLTVV.

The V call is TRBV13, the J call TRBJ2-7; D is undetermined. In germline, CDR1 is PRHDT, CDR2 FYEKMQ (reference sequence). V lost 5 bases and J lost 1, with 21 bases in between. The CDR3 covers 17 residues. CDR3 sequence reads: CASSPFLGPFESYEQYF. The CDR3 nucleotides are TGTGCCAGCAGCCCCTTCCTTGGCCCTTTTGAATCCTACGAGCAGTACTTC.